This T cell receptor (beta chain) stems from a study of T cells in Graves' hyperthyroidism and ophthalmopathy. Study-wide results and caveats: In the blood, most expanded thyroid clonotypes above 0.001 appeared as well.

If no ophthalmopathy progression occurred within 18 months, Graves' hyperthyroidism was stable. Patients were aged 18 to 65, had disease duration under 2 months, and had newly diagnosed hyperthyroidism. The PBMCs had their origin in roughly 9.8 ml of fresh peripheral blood. The CDR3 extends over 14 amino acids. The germline V gene has CDR1 GTSNPN and CDR2 SVGIG (reference sequence). The J segment lost 2 bases and the V segment lost 4 bases, leaving 4 bases of the junction unmatched. This clonotype was seen many times. Its antigen is unknown. Amplification targeted TCR beta CDR3 regions from RNA transcripts. Researchers ran a first-round RT-PCR on the TCR CDR3 using the HTBI primer set. Via MiXCR, TCRdb re-called the multiplex PCR reads, giving one row per CDR3 protein. The table includes around 190,000 distinct CDR3 sequences, roughly 17% detected once.

The sequenced sample consisted of blood. This receptor was taken from a woman aged 45-60 years with Graves' hyperthyroidism. This sequence joins TRBV30 and TRBJ2-5; 10 bases agree with TRBD2. The CDR3, as DNA: TGTGCCTGGACTAGCGGGAGAGTGCAAGAGACCCAGTACTTC. Translating gives CAWTSGRVQETQYF.